The entry below describes one T cell receptor beta chain. What it binds is not known. This record comes from a study of T cell responses to AZD1222 COVID-19 vaccine. Study outcomes and limitations: Repertoires in all cases were sampled only once the peak T cell response had passed. Baseline seropositives among AZD1222 recipients totaled only six or seven.

Libraries were prepared by immunoSEQ multiplex PCR; TCRdb keeps only in-frame clonotypes and omits some of them. The sample consists of 150,000 or so clones, 70% to 90% of them appearing once. The source of this sequence is an adult in good health. This specimen consisted of peripheral blood, obtained on day 0 of MenACWY control vaccination.

CDR3 coding DNA: TGTGCCACCCAGCCCCCTTCGGACTACTATGGCTACACCTTC. Its translation: CATQPPSDYYGYTF. The V gene is TRBV19, the J gene TRBJ1-2, with no clear D. Germline values: CDR1 LNHDA, CDR2 SQIVND (reference sequence). Trimming shortened V by 10 bases and J by 3 bases, and 18 bases separated the two germline ends. The CDR3 has 14 residues.